These T cell receptor beta chains were read from a single sample in a study of blood T cell repertoires in COVID-19. The assay was immunoSEQ multiplex PCR, and TCRdb's table has in-frame clones only and misses some. The sample carries roughly 29,000 clones, about three quarters recorded once. The sample taken for sequencing was peripheral blood. Every receptor here comes from a woman in her 70s with active or convalescent COVID-19. Each CDR3 is given with its conserved first and last residue. A D gene is named only where the DNA matches it firmly. Clone size is stated in some rows and not others, as once, few, many or a class when expanded.

clone_size,j_call,v_call,d_call,cdr3_aa,cdr3_nt
NA,TRBJ1-2,TRBV27,NA,CASSFVPGGSYGYTF,TGTGCCAGCAGTTTTGTCCCCGGGGGTAGCTATGGCTACACCTTC
NA,TRBJ1-5,TRBV7-8,TRBD1,CASSPNRGQQPQHF,TGTGCCAGCAGCCCTAACAGGGGGCAGCAGCCCCAGCATTTT
once,TRBJ2-7,TRBV6-5,TRBD1,CASSYRDRIYEQYF,TGTGCCAGCAGTTATCGGGACAGGATTTACGAGCAGTACTTC
NA,TRBJ1-3,TRBV5-5,TRBD1,CASTPRGESGNTIYF,TGTGCCAGCACCCCCAGGGGGGAGAGTGGAAACACCATATATTTT
NA,TRBJ1-3,TRBV6-5,NA,CASSTLSGNTIYF,TGTGCCAGCAGTACTTTGTCTGGAAACACCATATATTTT
NA,TRBJ2-1,TRBV2,TRBD2,CASSELAGVGNEQFF,TGTGCCAGCAGTGAACTAGCGGGAGTCGGTAATGAGCAGTTCTTC
few,TRBJ1-5,TRBV18,TRBD1,CASSPRDRGPGNQPQHF,TGTGCCAGCTCTCCCCGGGACAGGGGGCCGGGCAATCAGCCCCAGCATTTT
NA,TRBJ2-3,TRBV29-1,NA,CSVRLGSDTQYF,TGCAGCGTTCGACTAGGTTCAGATACGCAGTATTTT
NA,TRBJ2-1,TRBV30,NA,CAGQRGGRWDEQFF,TGTGCCGGACAGCGGGGTGGCCGGTGGGATGAGCAGTTCTTC
NA,TRBJ2-1,TRBV4-3,TRBD2,CASSPTGTSGGNEQFF,TGCGCCAGCAGCCCAACGGGGACTAGCGGGGGGAATGAGCAGTTCTTC
NA,TRBJ2-1,TRBV7-8,NA,CASSLSEGKNYNEQFF,TGTGCCAGCAGCTTATCTGAGGGAAAAAACTACAATGAGCAGTTCTTC
NA,TRBJ2-7,TRBV5-6,NA,CASSLDQGYSYEQYF,TGTGCCAGCAGCTTGGACCAGGGGTACTCCTACGAGCAGTACTTC
NA,TRBJ2-7,TRBV13,TRBD1,CASSLGLGGKNEQYF,TGTGCCAGCAGCTTAGGCCTAGGGGGCAAAAACGAGCAGTACTTC
once,TRBJ1-1,TRBV5-6,TRBD1,CASSMTGGAAEAFF,TGTGCCAGCAGCATGACAGGGGGCGCCGCTGAAGCTTTCTTT
NA,TRBJ2-6,TRBV19,NA,CASSAWGSYSGANVLTF,TGTGCCAGTAGTGCGTGGGGCAGTTATTCTGGGGCCAACGTCCTGACTTTC
NA,TRBJ1-4,TRBV5-1,TRBD1,CASSLGGSGEKLFF,TGCGCCAGCAGCCTAGGGGGCAGCGGTGAAAAACTGTTTTTT
few,TRBJ1-1,TRBV7-9,TRBD1,CASSIYRGPSTEAFF,TGTGCCAGCAGCATCTACAGGGGGCCGAGTACTGAAGCTTTCTTT
NA,TRBJ2-5,TRBV19,TRBD2,CASSFGPSGGETQYF,TGTGCCAGTAGTTTCGGACCCTCGGGGGGGGAGACCCAGTACTTC
NA,TRBJ2-6,TRBV28,TRBD1,CASSLRGRGTSGANVLTF,TGTGCCAGCAGTTTAAGGGGGCGAGGAACCTCCGGGGCCAACGTCCTGACTTTC
few,TRBJ2-3,TRBV6-5,NA,CASSYSGGATTDTQYF,TGTGCCAGCAGTTACTCAGGGGGGGCGACCACAGATACGCAGTATTTT
once,TRBJ2-3,TRBV10-1,NA,CASSDPTSADTQYF,TGCGCCAGCAGTGATCCCACTAGTGCAGATACGCAGTATTTT
NA,TRBJ1-1,TRBV27,NA,CASSLKWALNTEAFF,TGTGCCAGCAGTTTAAAGTGGGCACTGAACACTGAAGCTTTCTTT
few,TRBJ1-2,TRBV30,NA,CAWSARGANYGYTF,TGTGCCTGGAGTGCCAGGGGCGCTAACTATGGCTACACCTTC
few,TRBJ2-3,TRBV5-1,NA,CASLQGPRGDTQYF,TGCGCCAGTCTCCAGGGGCCCCGGGGAGATACGCAGTATTTT
few,TRBJ2-7,TRBV5-1,NA,CASSPGGTGGYEQYF,TGCGCCAGCAGCCCGGGCGGGACTGGCGGATACGAGCAGTACTTC
few,TRBJ1-3,TRBV6-5,NA,CASSYGSSGNTIYF,TGTGCCAGCAGTTACGGTAGCTCTGGAAACACCATATATTTT
NA,TRBJ2-3,TRBV9,NA,CASSVAPGLNTQYF,TGTGCCAGCAGCGTAGCCCCCGGACTAAATACGCAGTATTTT
NA,TRBJ2-1,TRBV7-6,TRBD2,CASSLLWEGREENEQFF,TGTGCCAGCAGCTTACTCTGGGAGGGCAGGGAGGAAAATGAGCAGTTCTTC
medium-sized,TRBJ2-1,TRBV7-2,TRBD2,CASSLASGRYNEQFF,TGTGCCAGCAGCTTAGCTAGCGGGAGGTACAATGAGCAGTTCTTC
few,TRBJ2-7,TRBV27,TRBD2,CASRRRAGTSGAYEQYF,TGTGCCAGCAGACGAAGGGCGGGGACTAGCGGGGCGTACGAGCAGTACTTC
once,TRBJ1-5,TRBV21-1,NA,CASSNAGQGPYSNQPQHF,TGTGCCAGCAGCAATGCGGGACAGGGGCCCTATAGCAATCAGCCCCAGCATTTT
NA,TRBJ2-3,TRBV25-1,NA,CASSFGLYTDTQYF,TGTGCCAGCAGTTTTGGACTATATACAGATACGCAGTATTTT
once,TRBJ1-5,TRBV7-2,TRBD1,CASGQNRGNQPQHF,TGTGCCAGCGGTCAAAACAGGGGAAATCAGCCCCAGCATTTT
NA,TRBJ2-5,TRBV30,NA,CAWNGGAETQYF,TGTGCCTGGAACGGAGGGGCAGAGACCCAGTACTTC
NA,TRBJ2-2,TRBV9,TRBD2,CASSVGSGGRTGELFF,TGTGCCAGCAGCGTAGGTAGCGGGGGCCGAACCGGGGAGCTGTTTTTT
NA,TRBJ1-4,TRBV5-1,TRBD1,CASSFDRVGGNEKLFF,TGCGCCAGCAGCTTTGACAGGGTAGGGGGTAATGAAAAACTGTTTTTT
NA,TRBJ1-1,TRBV25-1,NA,CASSEVGQNTEAFF,TGTGCCAGCAGTGAAGTTGGCCAGAACACTGAAGCTTTCTTT
medium-sized,TRBJ2-5,TRBV19,NA,CASNPGGGWGETQYF,TGTGCCAGTAACCCAGGCGGGGGCTGGGGCGAGACCCAGTACTTC
NA,TRBJ2-1,TRBV7-3,TRBD2,CASSSRGGTSGNNEQFF,TGTGCCAGCAGCTCCCGAGGGGGGACTAGCGGTAACAATGAGCAGTTCTTC
NA,TRBJ1-4,TRBV19,TRBD1,CASSMDRGRKNEKLFF,TGTGCCAGTAGTATGGACAGGGGAAGGAAAAATGAAAAACTGTTTTTT
NA,TRBJ2-3,TRBV7-3,NA,CASSLRGQGADTQYF,TGTGCCAGCAGCTTAAGGGGCCAAGGGGCAGATACGCAGTATTTT
NA,TRBJ1-3,TRBV6-5,NA,CASSFTIGNTIYF,TGTGCCAGCAGTTTCACAATTGGAAACACCATATATTTT
NA,TRBJ1-2,TRBV2,NA,CASRVTGSGGYTF,TGTGCCAGCAGGGTAACAGGGTCGGGAGGCTACACCTTC
NA,TRBJ2-3,TRBV19,TRBD2,CASSMGQGGGNTDTQYF,TGTGCCAGTAGTATGGGGCAGGGCGGGGGGAACACAGATACGCAGTATTTT
NA,TRBJ2-7,TRBV6-2/TRBV6-3,NA,CASSYTGWYEQYF,TGTGCCAGCAGTTACACGGGGTGGTACGAGCAGTACTTC
NA,TRBJ2-7,TRBV5-1,NA,CASSLQGYSYEQYF,TGCGCCAGCAGCTTGCAGGGATACTCCTACGAGCAGTACTTC
NA,TRBJ2-3,TRBV7-2,NA,CASGQRTDTQYF,TGTGCCAGCGGACAACGCACAGATACGCAGTATTTT
NA,TRBJ2-1,TRBV13,TRBD2,CASRQEAGGPVNEQFF,TGTGCCAGCAGACAGGAAGCGGGAGGGCCAGTAAATGAGCAGTTCTTC
NA,TRBJ2-7,TRBV5-6,NA,CASSLVRGRAYEQYF,TGTGCCAGCAGCTTGGTAAGGGGTCGCGCCTACGAGCAGTACTTC
NA,TRBJ1-1,TRBV5-1,NA,CASSSRSGGQGGTEAFF,TGCGCCAGCAGCTCACGCTCCGGGGGGCAGGGCGGCACTGAAGCTTTCTTT
NA,TRBJ1-1,TRBV14,TRBD1,CASSQMGQGRTEAFF,TGTGCCAGCAGCCAGATGGGACAGGGACGGACTGAAGCTTTCTTT
NA,TRBJ1-2,TRBV28,NA,CASSFGGAGGYTF,TGTGCCAGCAGTTTTGGGGGGGCGGGTGGCTACACCTTC
NA,TRBJ2-5,TRBV5-1,TRBD2,CASSDRTSGRTQETQYF,TGCGCCAGCAGCGACCGTACTAGCGGGCGAACTCAAGAGACCCAGTACTTC
few,TRBJ1-6,TRBV30,NA,CAWSVGRGNSPLHF,TGTGCCTGGAGTGTTGGGCGGGGAAATTCACCCCTCCACTTT
NA,TRBJ2-3,TRBV6-5,TRBD2,CASMAGGPGRDTQYF,TGTGCCAGTATGGCGGGGGGGCCGGGGAGGGATACGCAGTATTTT
NA,TRBJ2-7,TRBV6-2/TRBV6-3,NA,CASSRRGEAYEQYF,TGTGCCAGCAGTCGCAGGGGGGAGGCCTACGAGCAGTACTTC
NA,TRBJ1-2,TRBV29-1,TRBD1,CSVGQGPNGYTF,TGCAGCGTTGGACAGGGGCCGAATGGCTACACCTTC